Sequencing of this T cell receptor (beta chain) was carried out in a study of OX40 agonist ivuxolimab in advanced cancers. CDR1 and CDR2 from the germline V gene are MDHEN and SYDVKM. Trimming took 3 bases from V and 6 from J, leaving 13 bases between them. This CDR3 has 14 residues. Assay used: immunoSEQ multiplex PCR; TCRdb lists only in-frame clones, some missing. This table holds thousands of clones, 66% found once. By proportion, this clone is large. The receptor's source is an adult with an advanced solid tumor such as melanoma, head and neck, liver or kidney cancer. The sample in question was CD4+ or CD8+ T cells sorted from blood, obtained in a trial of the OX40 agonist ivuxolimab. V gene TRBV28 combines with J gene TRBJ2-3; TRBD2 is a possible D gene (6 bases). CDR3 sequence reads: CASSFLAAPDTQYF. For the CDR3, the DNA is TGTGCCAGCAGTTTTTTAGCGGCACCCGATACGCAGTATTTT.